One sample yielded the 13 T cell receptor beta chains listed below, sequenced in a study of T cells in Graves' hyperthyroidism and ophthalmopathy. Amplification yielded TCR beta CDR3 regions, with RNA transcripts as the source. HTBI primers were employed in a first-round RT-PCR of the TCR CDR3. In TCRdb, the multiplex PCR reads were re-called with MiXCR into one record per CDR3 protein. Counted here are a few hundred thousand distinct CDR3 sequences, 15% to 18% occurring once; the ten biggest clones make up around 7.7%. The material sequenced was blood. These receptors were collected from a young woman with Graves' hyperthyroidism.

The chain uses TRBV27 and TRBJ1-4, with a weak D call TRBD1 (5 bases). The CDR3 runs 17 residues. V lost 6 bases to trimming and J lost 8 bases, with 25 bases between them. Germline V gene sequence: CDR1 MNHEY, CDR2 SMNVEV (reference sequence). CDR3 sequence: CASSKPGRTGPGEKLFF. The CDR3 nucleotides are TGTGCCAGCAGCAAACCGGGACGGACGGGACCCGGAGAAAAACTGTTTTTT.

This clonotype was recorded many times. The J gene is TRBJ1-1, the V gene TRBV6-1; tentative D call: TRBD1 (5 bases). Germline V gives CDR1 MNHNS, CDR2 SASEGT. The V and J ends lost 6 bases and 0 bases respectively, with 11 bases between them. The CDR3 has 14 residues. The CDR3 region is CASSRQWMNTEAFF. CDR3 sequence (DNA): TGTGCCAGCAGCAGACAGTGGATGAACACTGAAGCTTTCTTT.

This clonotype showed up many times. The CDR3 here is CASSQETVSEQYF. DNA for the CDR3: TGTGCCAGCAGCCAAGAGACCGTGAGCGAGCAGTACTTC. The chain combines TRBV3-1 with TRBJ2-7; D ambiguous. The CDR3 totals 13 residues. Trimming removed 0 bases at V and 6 bases at J, with 9 bases between. Germline CDR1 and CDR2: LGHDT and YNNKEL (reference sequence).

In its sample, this clonotype was seen many times. The chain is built from TRBV10-3 and TRBJ2-4; TRBD2 matches at 8 bases. The CDR3 spans 16 residues. CDR1 is ENHRY and CDR2 is SYGVKD in the germline V gene. V was pared by 2 bases and J by 6 bases, with 9 bases of the junction left unmatched. Written as DNA, the CDR3 is TGTGCCATCAGTGAGGTGAACAGGGCGGGAGGAAACATTCAGTACTTC. Translation gives CAISEVNRAGGNIQYF.

This clonotype showed up many times. The rearrangement links TRBV2 to TRBJ2-7, with D maybe TRBD2 (7 bases). The germline V gene has CDR1 SNHLY and CDR2 FYNNEI. Trimming took off 10 bases at V and 7 bases at J, with 14 bases between the two ends. There are 11 residues in the CDR3. CDR3 nucleotide sequence: TGTGCCAACAGGGCGGGGGTAGAGCAGTACTTC. Protein product: CANRAGVEQYF.

Remarks on this clonotype: Given a much more abundant clone one base away, this may be a read error. The rearrangement joins TRBV9 to TRBJ1-2; TRBD1 agrees at 7 bases. CDR1 SGDLS and CDR2 YYNGEE come from the germline V gene. This CDR3 comprises 14 residues. Losses at the gene ends were 5 bases for V and 3 bases for J; bases not matched to a gene: 7. Written as DNA, the CDR3 is TGTGCCAGCAGTGAAGCCGGGACAGACTATGGCTACACCTTC. Amino acids: CASSEAGTDYGYTF. Drawing the rest from reference TRBV9 and TRBJ1-2, the complete variable domain is DSGVTQTPKHLITATGQRVTLRCSPRSGDLSVYWYQQSLDQGLQFLIQYYNGEERAKGNILERFSAQQFPDLHSELNLSSLELGDSALYFCASSEAGTDYGYTFGSGTRLTVV.

At least ten counts were recorded for this clonotype. The chain has TRBV12-3 or TRBV12-4 and TRBJ1-5; D is undetermined. The CDR3 loop spans 13 amino acids. The V gene lost 7 bases and the J gene lost 0 bases, with 7 bases spanning the gap. In DNA form, the CDR3 reads TGTGCCAGCATTCTTGATAGCAATCAGCCCCAGCATTTT. Translation: CASILDSNQPQHF.

In this sample, this clonotype turned up many times. The chain links TRBV20-1 to TRBJ2-7, with TRBD2 matching 9 bases. This CDR3 spans 11 amino acids. Germline V gives CDR1 DFQATT, CDR2 SNEGSKA (reference sequence). In DNA form, the CDR3 reads TGCAGCGTAGCGGGAGCGGGAGAGCAGTACTTC. Translating gives CSVAGAGEQYF.

Concerning this clonotype itself: Since no conserved phenylalanine or tryptophan closes the CDR3, a read error is the likely cause. The chain employs TRBV5-6 and TRBJ1-6; no definite D call. The CDR3 is made up of 14 amino acids. Germline CDR1 SGHDT, CDR2 YYEEEE. Between the trimmed V and J ends, which lost 4 bases and 2 bases, there was a span of 7 bases. CDR3 amino acids: CASSPRAYNSPLHL. The CDR3, as DNA: TGTGCCAGCAGCCCCAGAGCCTATAATTCACCCCTCCACCTT.

About this clonotype: A much larger clone differs by one base, so this may be a read error. The CDR3 carries no conserved terminal phenylalanine or tryptophan, so it likely arises from a read error. The chain uses TRBV13 and TRBJ1-1; D is unresolved. V was cut by 5 bases and J by 5 bases, with 9 bases left in between. The CDR3 has 12 residues. Looked up from germline, CDR1 is PRHDT and CDR2 is FYEKMQ (reference sequence). CDR3 nucleotides: TGTGCCAGCAGCGAGCGAGGAACTGAAGCTTTCCTT. Protein product: CASSERGTEAFL.

This clonotype occurred many times. J is TRBJ2-7 and V is TRBV7-2; D may match TRBD1 or TRBD2 (6 bases each). With 1 base removed from V and 6 bases from J, the gap between germline ends came to 16 bases. This CDR3 has 15 residues. CDR1 and CDR2 from the germline V gene are SGHTA and FQGNSA. The CDR3 DNA follows: TGTGCCAGCAGCTTAGGGAGGGCGGGACACGGCGAGCAGTACTTC. Encoded protein: CASSLGRAGHGEQYF.

V and J are TRBV7-8 and TRBJ2-6; D gene uncertain. The CDR3 has 16 amino acids. CDR1 and CDR2 from the germline V gene are SGHVS and FQNEAQ. Trimming cost V 5 bases and J 0 bases, with 11 bases left between them. CDR3 residues: CASSLTSYSGANVLTF. In nucleotides, the CDR3 is TGTGCCAGCAGCCTTACAAGTTACTCTGGGGCCAACGTCCTGACTTTC. The full variable domain, completed using reference TRBV7-8 and TRBJ2-6, is GAGVSQSPRYKVAKRGQDVALRCDPISGHVSLFWYQQALGQGPEFLTYFQNEAQLDKSGLPSDRFFAERPEGSVSTLKIQRTQQEDSAVYLCASSLTSYSGANVLTFGAGSRLTVL.

This clonotype was found many times. This chain connects TRBV20-1 to TRBJ2-7, with a weak D call TRBD2 (6 bases). CDR1 is DFQATT, CDR2 SNEGSKA, per germline (reference sequence). V was shortened by 0 bases and J by 5 bases, with 14 bases between the two germline ends. The CDR3 is 14 amino acids. The CDR3 nucleotides read TGCAGTGCTAGAGACTGGGCGGGGTCCAACGAGCAGTACTTC. It translates to CSARDWAGSNEQYF.